This TCR beta chain was recorded in a study of blood T cell repertoires in COVID-19. Study background: The United States, Italy and Spain were the sources of the acute and convalescent COVID-19 samples. From T cells, B-cell-depleted T cells, or PBMCs came the material, which was cDNA or gDNA.

The CDR3 has 16 residues. V trimming: 5 bases; J trimming: 7 bases; junction bases outside the gene matches: 14. Per germline, CDR1 PRHDT and CDR2 FYEKMQ (reference sequence). Using immunoSEQ multiplex PCR, the repertoire was profiled, and TCRdb retains in-frame clones only, with some absent. Seen here are some 150,000 clones, 87% observed once, and the top ten hold about 9.4%. The chain carries TRBV13 and TRBJ2-1; the match to TRBD2 covers 7 bases. The sample consisted of peripheral blood. This sequence originates from a woman between 45 and 65 years old with active or convalescent COVID-19. The CDR3 DNA reads as TGTGCCAGCAGCCCTACCGGGACTAACTCCTTAAATGAGCAGTTCTTC. It codes for CASSPTGTNSLNEQFF.